The present TCR beta chain was sequenced within a study of CD4 T cells in relation to SARS-CoV-2 and coronaviruses. Study information: After nine to eleven days of antigen culture, PBMC TCR beta CDR3s were sequenced. Negative control cultures got HIV-1 Nef peptides or no peptide.

CD4+ T cells from unexposed donors were obtained before the COVID-19 pandemic (2011-2018). The cells were cultured for around ten days before CD4+ T cells were isolated. Testing used SARS-CoV-2 S/N and four cold-coronavirus spikes on unexposed-donor CD4+ T cells, cells permitting. Only in-frame clones appear in the TCRdb table, and some are missing; sequencing was by immunoSEQ multiplex PCR. The sample holds 15,000 to 20,000 clones, 65% to 75% seen once. General study results and limits: No donor gave both pre-pandemic and post-infection samples.

In the case of this clone: The antigen is not known.

This CDR3 spans 16 amino acids. V shed 4 bases and J 1 base; nucleotides not matched to a gene: 6. CDR1 is SGHRS and CDR2 is YFSETQ in the germline V gene. V gene TRBV5-1 combines with J gene TRBJ2-3; 10 bases agree with TRBD2. The sample was CD4+ T cells from PBMCs, cultured in vitro. This sequence was found in a human donor in good health. The CDR3 region has the DNA TGCGCCAGCAGCCTCCGAGGACTAGCGGGCACAGATACGCAGTATTTT. Its protein product is CASSLRGLAGTDTQYF.